The following is a TCR beta chain sequence with its context. This record comes from a study of CXCR3-negative and CXCR3-positive naive CD8 T cells. Preparation of TRB cDNA libraries relied on 5' RACE carrying UMI labels. TCRdb re-called the 5' RACE reads; every CDR3 protein appears as one record, without DNA. The sample data list 41,000 or so distinct CDR3 sequences. The CDR3 loop spans 15 amino acids. The chain uses TRBV12-3 or TRBV12-4 and TRBJ2-7; with no DNA, the TCRdb D assignment of TRBD1 cannot be verified. The TCR sequence derives from a human donor in good health. Some clones in this sample may be carry-over from other donors' samples. The source material was naive CXCR3- CD8+ T cells from blood. Subset defined: CD45RO-CCR7+CD27+CD95- naive CD8+ T cells lacking CXCR3 (TNR3-). The CDR3 loop is CASSWGPGGSYEQYF.